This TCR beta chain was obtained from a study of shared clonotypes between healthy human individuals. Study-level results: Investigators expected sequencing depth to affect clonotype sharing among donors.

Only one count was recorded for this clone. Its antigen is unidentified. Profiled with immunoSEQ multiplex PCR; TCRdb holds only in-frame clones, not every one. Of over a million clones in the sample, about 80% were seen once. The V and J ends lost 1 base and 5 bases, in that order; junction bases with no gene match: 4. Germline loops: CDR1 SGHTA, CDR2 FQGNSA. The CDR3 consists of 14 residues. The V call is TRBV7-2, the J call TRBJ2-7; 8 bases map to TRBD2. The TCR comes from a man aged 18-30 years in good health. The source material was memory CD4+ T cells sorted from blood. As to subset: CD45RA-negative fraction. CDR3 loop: CASSLEGLDHEQYF. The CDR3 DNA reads TGTGCCAGCAGCTTAGAGGGACTAGACCACGAGCAGTACTTC.